This TCR beta chain derives from a study of T cell changes during pregnancy in multiple sclerosis. The repertoire was sequenced with immunoSEQ multiplex PCR; TCRdb's copy has only in-frame clones and lacks some. This table has about 80,000 clones, 90% to 95% appearing once. CDR3 length: 15 residues. The germline V gene has CDR1 LNHDA and CDR2 SQIVND (reference sequence). Unmatched junction bases numbered 8, after V lost 6 bases and J lost 1 base. V usage is TRBV19 and J usage is TRBJ1-1, with TRBD1 matching 7 bases. This receptor was obtained from a female donor with multiple sclerosis, enrolled in a pregnancy study. Material: CD4+ T cells from peripheral blood mononuclear cells, obtained before pregnancy. DNA for the CDR3: TGTGCCAGTAGCAGGGGGAAAGGTGCGAACACTGAAGCTTTCTTT. Amino acid sequence: CASSRGKGANTEAFF.